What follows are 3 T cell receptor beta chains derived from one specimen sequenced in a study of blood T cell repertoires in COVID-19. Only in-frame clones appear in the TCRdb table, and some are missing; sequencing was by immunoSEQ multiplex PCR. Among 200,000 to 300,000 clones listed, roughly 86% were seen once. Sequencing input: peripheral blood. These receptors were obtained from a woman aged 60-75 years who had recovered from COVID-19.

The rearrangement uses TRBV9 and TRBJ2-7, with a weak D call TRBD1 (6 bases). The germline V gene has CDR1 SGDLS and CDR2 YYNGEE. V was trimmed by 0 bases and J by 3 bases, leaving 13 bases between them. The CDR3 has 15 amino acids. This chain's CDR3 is CASSVGPGGGYEQYF. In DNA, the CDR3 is TGTGCCAGCAGCGTAGGCCCTGGGGGCGGCTACGAGCAGTACTTC.

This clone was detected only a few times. The CDR3 region has the DNA TGTGCCAGCAGCTTAGGAGGGCCTCGTAAGACCCAGTACTTC. This gives the protein CASSLGGPRKTQYF. This chain uses TRBV7-2 with TRBJ2-5; TRBD2 might be the D (5 bases). In germline, CDR1 is SGHTA, CDR2 FQGNSA. The CDR3 has 14 residues. Trimming left V 1 base short and J 6 bases short, with 12 bases between.

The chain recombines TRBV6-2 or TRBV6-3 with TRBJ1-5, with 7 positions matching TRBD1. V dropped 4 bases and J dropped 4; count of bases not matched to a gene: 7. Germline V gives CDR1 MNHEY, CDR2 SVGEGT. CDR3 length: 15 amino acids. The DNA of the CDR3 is TGTGCCAGCAGTTTTGCGGGACAGCAAAATCAGCCCCAGCATTTT. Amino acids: CASSFAGQQNQPQHF.